These 13 T cell receptor beta chains were sequenced from one sample in a study of blood T cell repertoires in COVID-19 (dated by TCRdb to the early 2020s). The method behind the library was the immunoSEQ multiplex PCR assay. TCRdb holds this immuneACCESS table with in-frame rearrangements only. Some clones are missing; in checked studies, unresolved V genes explain under half, and the rest has no known cause. The sample table holds about 310,000 clones, of which around 90% were seen once. The top ten constitute 1% of the sample. The source material was peripheral blood. These receptors came from a man aged 50 to 59 with active or convalescent COVID-19.

The rearrangement uses TRBV30 and TRBJ2-7; D unresolved. Germline V gene sequence: CDR1 GTSNPN, CDR2 SVGIG (reference sequence). The CDR3 spans 12 residues. V lost 0 bases to trimming and J lost 7 bases, with 10 bases between them. As DNA, the CDR3 is TGTGCCTGGAGTGTATCCGGGTGGGAGCAGTACTTC. Translation gives CAWSVSGWEQYF.

The V and J genes are TRBV7-2 and TRBJ1-2, with TRBD1 as a possible D gene (5 bases). V dropped 4 bases and J dropped 0 bases, with 6 bases sitting between them. Germline V gene sequence: CDR1 SGHTA, CDR2 FQGNSA. The CDR3 is 13 amino acids. CDR3 amino acids: CASSWGANYGYTF. In DNA, the CDR3 is TGTGCCAGCAGCTGGGGGGCTAACTATGGCTACACCTTC. Variable domain in full (rest from reference TRBV7-2 and TRBJ1-2): GAGVSQSPSNKVTEKGKDVELRCDPISGHTALYWYRQSLGQGLEFLIYFQGNSAPDKSGLPSDRFSAERTGGSVSTLTIQRTQQEDSAVYLCASSWGANYGYTFGSGTRLTVV.

This chain uses TRBV27 with TRBJ2-3; 14 nucleotides align to TRBD2. The CDR3 is 16 amino acids. V lost 6 bases and J lost 6; bases outside the gene matches: 8. Per germline, CDR1 MNHEY and CDR2 SMNVEV (reference sequence). CDR3 sequence reads: CASRKGLAGGDDTQYF. The CDR3, as DNA: TGTGCCAGCAGGAAAGGACTAGCGGGGGGCGACGATACGCAGTATTTT.

The chain employs TRBV5-1 and TRBJ1-2, with D possibly TRBD1 on 6 matching bases. Trimming left V 4 bases short and J 8 bases short, with 27 bases between. The CDR3 runs to 17 residues. CDR1 SGHRS and CDR2 YFSETQ come from the germline V gene. The CDR3 DNA reads as TGCGCCAGCAGCCCAGGGGACGGGGCCCGAATCTTCGACGGCTACACCTTC. It codes for CASSPGDGARIFDGYTF.

V is TRBV19 and J is TRBJ1-2, with a tentative D call TRBD1 (5 bases). CDR1 is LNHDA, CDR2 SQIVND, per germline (reference sequence). V was trimmed by 1 base and J by 4 bases, leaving 7 bases between them. The CDR3 consists of 13 residues. The chain's CDR3 is CASSIGQLYGYTF. CDR3 DNA sequence: TGTGCCAGTAGTATAGGACAGCTCTATGGCTACACCTTC.

The chain joins TRBV19 to TRBJ2-2; 8 bases line up with TRBD2. Germline V gene data show CDR1 as LNHDA and CDR2 as SQIVND (reference sequence). Trimming removed 5 bases from V and 6 bases from J; junction bases left unmatched: 23. The CDR3 has 20 amino acids. The chain's CDR3 is CASSPLVASGRGKGAGELFF. The CDR3 DNA sequence: TGTGCCAGTAGTCCACTCGTAGCCAGCGGGAGAGGAAAGGGGGCCGGGGAGCTGTTTTTT. The entire variable domain, with the rest obtained from reference TRBV19 and TRBJ2-2, is as follows: DGGITQSPKYLFRKEGQNVTLSCEQNLNHDAMYWYRQDPGQGLRLIYYSQIVNDFQKGDIAEGYSVSREKKESFPLTVTSAQKNPTAFYLCASSPLVASGRGKGAGELFFGEGSRLTVL.

This rearrangement joins TRBV27 to TRBJ1-3; tentatively, D is TRBD1 (5 bases). The V gene's germline CDR1 is MNHEY and CDR2 SMNVEV (reference sequence). The CDR3 length is 14 residues. The V gene lost 3 bases and the J gene lost 8 bases, with 14 bases spanning the gap. Here the CDR3 DNA reads TGTGCCAGCAGTTTCGGGCAGGGAGGGGACACCATATATTTT. This encodes CASSFGQGGDTIYF.

V gene TRBV23-1 combines with J gene TRBJ2-5; 9 bases line up with TRBD1. TRBV23-1 belongs to the ORF category, with a function that is uncertain. The CDR3 is made up of 14 amino acids. J was trimmed by 2 bases and V by 9 bases; bases with no gene match: 7. Here the CDR3 reads CASAGQGLQETQYF. DNA for the CDR3: TGCGCCAGTGCAGGACAGGGGCTACAAGAGACCCAGTACTTC.

This chain connects TRBV11-2 to TRBJ2-1; 14 bases are a match to TRBD2. Germline V gene data show CDR1 as SGHAT and CDR2 as FQNNGV. CDR3 size: 20 residues. Trimming at V came to 0 bases and at J to 5 bases, leaving 12 bases not matched to a gene. The CDR3 reads CASSLDGWGLAGEEDNEQFF. In nucleotides, the CDR3 is TGTGCCAGCAGCTTAGATGGGTGGGGACTAGCGGGAGAGGAAGACAATGAGCAGTTCTTC.

The chain couples TRBV10-3 to TRBJ1-2; 12 bases match TRBD1. Trimming removed 5 bases from V and 11 bases from J; junction bases left unmatched: 9. Germline V lookup: CDR1 ENHRY, CDR2 SYGVKD. The CDR3 is made up of 14 amino acids. This CDR3 is CAISRPGTGGSYTF. CDR3 sequence (DNA): TGTGCCATCAGTCGTCCCGGGACAGGGGGCAGTTACACCTTC.

This chain joins TRBV7-9 and TRBJ2-5; 8 bases fit TRBD1. The V gene end was trimmed by 1 base and the J gene end by 2 bases; junction bases not matched to a gene: 3. This CDR3 has 15 residues. Germline V gene lookup returns CDR1 SEHNR and CDR2 FQNEAQ (reference sequence). The chain's CDR3 is CASSLGTGLQETQYF. The CDR3 DNA sequence: TGTGCCAGCAGCTTAGGGACAGGGCTTCAAGAGACCCAGTACTTC.

This clone is a singleton in its sample. This sequence joins TRBV15 and TRBJ2-3, with TRBD2 matching 14 bases. CDR3 length: 18 residues. CDR1 is LNHNV, CDR2 YYDKDF, per germline (reference sequence). The J segment lost 3 bases and the V segment lost 1 base, leaving 6 bases of the junction unmatched. DNA of the CDR3: TGTGCCACCAGCAGAGGGGGGACTAGCGGGAGAAAAACAGATACGCAGTATTTT. Protein sequence: CATSRGGTSGRKTDTQYF. Full variable domain (outside the CDR3, taken from reference TRBV15 and TRBJ2-3): DAMVIQNPRYQVTQFGKPVTLSCSQTLNHNVMYWYQQKSSQAPKLLFHYYDKDFNNEADTPDNFQSRRPNTSFCFLDIRSPGLGDTAMYLCATSRGGTSGRKTDTQYFGPGTRLTVL.

CDR3 nucleotides: TGTGCCAGCATCGGGACAGGGGGCATCGGGGAGCTGTTTTTT. Its translation is CASIGTGGIGELFF. The chain combines TRBV6-6 with TRBJ2-2; 12 bases align to TRBD1. Germline V lookup: CDR1 MNHNY, CDR2 SVGAGI (reference sequence). CDR3 size: 14 residues. J was trimmed by 7 bases and V by 7 bases; bases with no gene match: 4.